This T cell receptor (beta chain) was captured in a study of vaccination effects on CD4 cells after COVID-19. The wider study: They grew over 1.5 million PBMC in each well, adding 9.5 to 10 IU/ml IL-2 and about 9.9 ug/ml peptides.

As for this clone: Its antigen remains unknown.

The method was immunoSEQ multiplex PCR; TCRdb's version includes in-frame clones alone and lacks a portion of them. The sample lists 70,000 or so clones, approximately 80% occurring once. The culture ran for 10 days before CD4+ T cells were isolated. V was clipped by 4 bases and J by 3 bases; unmatched bases: 9. The CDR3 sequence is 15 residues long. Germline lookup yields CDR1 SQVTM and CDR2 ANQGSEA. Sequencing used CD4+ T cells from PBMCs cultured without peptide, obtained before COVID-19 vaccination. The TCR originated in a human donor who received a COVID-19 vaccine. V usage is TRBV29-1 and J usage is TRBJ2-4; 7 positions agree with TRBD1. The CDR3 loop is CSVVETGKGKNIQYF. The CDR3 region has the DNA TGCAGCGTTGTCGAGACAGGGAAAGGCAAAAACATTCAGTACTTC.